This T cell receptor (beta chain) originates from a study of blood T cell repertoires in COVID-19. Study-wide background: The origin of the acute and convalescent COVID-19 samples was the United States, Italy and Spain. In each case, the material was cDNA or gDNA derived from T cells, B-cell-depleted T cells, or PBMCs.

This CDR3 comprises 17 residues. V was pared by 0 bases and J by 2 bases, with 16 bases between. CDR1 is LNHDA, CDR2 SQIVND, per germline (reference sequence). Original methodology: Reference gene primer amplification gave nucleated cell count estimates. Sequencing was performed with immunoSEQ multiplex PCR; in TCRdb, only in-frame clones are kept and a portion is missing. The V and J calls and clone size are taken from that table; D and trimming were inferred from the DNA. The sample shows over 100,000 clones, 80% to 90% of them seen only once. This clone was detected only once. The receptor's source is a man aged 45 to 65 with acute or convalescent COVID-19. The sequencing sample was made of peripheral blood. V usage is TRBV19 and J usage is TRBJ1-1; perhaps TRBD1 as D (5 bases). The CDR3 is CASSIDSGRLINTEAFF. Here the CDR3 DNA reads TGTGCCAGTAGTATAGACTCAGGGCGCCTAATCAACACTGAAGCTTTCTTT.